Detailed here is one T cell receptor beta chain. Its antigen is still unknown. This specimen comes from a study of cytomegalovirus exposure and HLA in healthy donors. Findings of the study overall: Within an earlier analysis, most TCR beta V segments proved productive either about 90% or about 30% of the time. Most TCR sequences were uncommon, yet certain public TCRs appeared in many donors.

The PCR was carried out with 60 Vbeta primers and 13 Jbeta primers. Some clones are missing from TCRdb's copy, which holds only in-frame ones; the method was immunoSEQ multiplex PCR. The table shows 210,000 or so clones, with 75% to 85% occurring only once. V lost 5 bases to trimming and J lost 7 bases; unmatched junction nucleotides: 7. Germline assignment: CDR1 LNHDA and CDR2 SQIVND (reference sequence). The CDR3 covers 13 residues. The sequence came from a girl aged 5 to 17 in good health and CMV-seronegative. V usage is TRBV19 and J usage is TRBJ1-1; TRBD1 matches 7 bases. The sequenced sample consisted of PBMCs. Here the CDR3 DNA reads TGTGCCAGTAGTCCCCGGACAGGACTTGAAGCTTTCTTT. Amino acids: CASSPRTGLEAFF.